What follows are 12 T cell receptor beta chains derived from one specimen sequenced in a study of OX40 agonist ivuxolimab in advanced cancers. Sequenced by immunoSEQ multiplex PCR; TCRdb stores in-frame clones only, minus some. Here the sample spans roughly 71,000 clones, around 93% being singletons. The sample here was CD4+ or CD8+ T cells sorted from blood, taken in a trial of the OX40 agonist ivuxolimab. All receptors derive from an adult with an advanced solid tumor such as melanoma, head and neck, liver or kidney cancer.

The V call is TRBV27, the J call TRBJ2-7; D is undetermined. CDR3 length equals 15 residues. The germline V and J ends were trimmed by 7 bases and 0 bases, with 16 bases remaining between them. The germline gives CDR1 MNHEY, CDR2 SMNVEV (reference sequence). In DNA, the CDR3 is TGTGCCAGCAAGCAAAGCGTTTTCGGCTCCTACGAGCAGTACTTC. It encodes CASKQSVFGSYEQYF.

This sequence joins TRBV28 and TRBJ1-5; 7 bases fit TRBD1. Germline CDR1 reads MDHEN; CDR2 reads SYDVKM. This CDR3 contains 15 residues. J gave up 2 bases and V 3 bases, and 4 bases lay outside the gene matches. This CDR3 reads CASSLSTGGNQPQHF. Here the CDR3 DNA reads TGTGCCAGCAGTTTGTCCACAGGGGGCAATCAGCCCCAGCATTTT.

The chain couples TRBV28 to TRBJ2-5, with D unclear. V gave up 10 bases and J gave up 1 base, with 19 bases separating them. CDR1 MDHEN and CDR2 SYDVKM come from the germline V gene. This CDR3 has 15 residues. The CDR3 coding sequence is TGTGCCATACAGAGGCCGCTGGGCCCCCAAGAGACCCAGTACTTC. Amino acids: CAIQRPLGPQETQYF. The complete variable domain, with remaining parts taken from reference TRBV28 and TRBJ2-5, reads DVKVTQSSRYLVKRTGEKVFLECVQDMDHENMFWYRQDPGLGLRLIYFSYDVKMKEKGDIPEGYSVSREKKERFSLILESASTNQTSMYLCAIQRPLGPQETQYFGPGTRLLVL.

V gene TRBV7-9 combines with J gene TRBJ1-6; TRBD1 might be the D (5 bases). V was trimmed by 5 bases and J by 9 bases, leaving 11 bases between them. The CDR3 has 13 residues. CDR1 is SEHNR, CDR2 FQNEAQ, per germline (reference sequence). The CDR3 region has the DNA TGTGCCAGCAGCCCAGGGTCAGGTTCACCCCTCCACTTT. This codes for CASSPGSGSPLHF.

The chain couples TRBV7-3 to TRBJ2-7, with 10 bases fitting TRBD2. The V gene end was trimmed by 5 bases and the J gene end by 4 bases; junction bases not matched to a gene: 8. The CDR3 sequence is 15 residues long. In germline, CDR1 is SGHTA, CDR2 FQGTGA. The CDR3 DNA follows: TGTGCCAGCAGCCCAACAGCGGGAGGGCCTTACGAGCAGTACTTC. This encodes CASSPTAGGPYEQYF.

The rearrangement uses TRBV10-3 and TRBJ2-1, with TRBD2 identical over 8 bases. The CDR3 is 17 residues long. Germline V gene data show CDR1 as ENHRY and CDR2 as SYGVKD. The ends lost 6 bases at V and 4 bases at J; junction bases unmatched: 14. The CDR3 coding sequence is TGTGCCATCAGCTCAGGAACCGGGACTAGTCTGTACAATGAGCAGTTCTTC. It translates to CAISSGTGTSLYNEQFF.

DNA for the CDR3: TGTGCCAGCACGGGGAGCACCGGGGAGCTGTTTTTT. Protein product: CASTGSTGELFF. J is TRBJ2-2 and V is TRBV27, with TRBD2 as a possible D gene (5 bases). Germline lookup yields CDR1 MNHEY and CDR2 SMNVEV (reference sequence). V was cut by 7 bases and J by 4 bases, with 7 bases left in between. This CDR3 comprises 12 residues.

The V call is TRBV28, the J call TRBJ1-5, with D hard to call. Germline V lookup: CDR1 MDHEN, CDR2 SYDVKM. The length of the CDR3 is 14 residues. V shed 6 bases and J shed 1 base, with 10 bases lying between them. The CDR3 sequence: CASRKTGSNQPQHF. The CDR3 DNA reads as TGTGCCAGCAGAAAGACCGGGAGCAATCAGCCCCAGCATTTT.

The V gene is TRBV7-9, the J gene TRBJ1-2; TRBD1 is a possible D gene (5 bases). The CDR3 totals 14 residues. V lost 6 bases to trimming and J lost 8 bases, with 19 bases between them. Per germline, CDR1 SEHNR and CDR2 FQNEAQ (reference sequence). The CDR3 loop reads CASRGGGGVGGYTF. In DNA, the CDR3 is TGTGCCAGCAGGGGAGGCGGGGGGGTCGGCGGCTACACCTTC. Complete variable domain (other parts from reference TRBV7-9 and TRBJ1-2): DTGVSQNPRHKITKRGQNVTFRCDPISEHNRLYWYRQTLGQGPEFLTYFQNEAQLEKSRLLSDRFSAERPKGSFSTLEIQRTEQGDSAMYLCASRGGGGVGGYTFGSGTRLTVV.

This clone showed up just once. CDR3 in amino acids: CASSQGLKYEQYF. CDR3 in DNA: TGCGCCAGCAGCCAAGGGCTCAAATACGAGCAGTACTTC. The rearrangement joins TRBV4-3 to TRBJ2-7, with D unresolved. CDR3 size: 13 residues. Per germline, CDR1 LGHNA and CDR2 YSLEER. V was trimmed by 1 base and J by 4 bases, leaving 8 bases between them.

V is TRBV13 and J is TRBJ1-5; D gene unclear. CDR3 length: 13 residues. Germline V gene sequence: CDR1 PRHDT, CDR2 FYEKMQ (reference sequence). V lost 5 bases to trimming and J lost 2 bases, with 7 bases between them. The CDR3 loop reads CASSARGNQPQHF. The CDR3 bases are TGTGCCAGCAGCGCAAGAGGCAATCAGCCCCAGCATTTT.

The chain employs TRBV28 and TRBJ1-5, with TRBD1 as a possible D gene (6 bases). Germline assignment: CDR1 MDHEN and CDR2 SYDVKM. V shed 2 bases and J shed 7 bases, with 12 bases lying between them. This CDR3 region has 14 residues. CDR3 bases: TGTGCCAGCAGTTTAAGGGGGGGTCGGCAGCCCCAGCATTTT. Amino acid sequence: CASSLRGGRQPQHF.